This TCR beta chain appears in the sequencing data of a study of identical twins. TCRdb used MiXCR to reprocess the 5' RACE reads, holding one entry per CDR3 protein. The data show 450,000 to 500,000 distinct CDR3 sequences, 13% to 15% seen once. This clonotype occurred many times. Its antigen is not known. The CDR3 is 11 residues long. Trimming took off 3 bases at V and 6 bases at J, with 3 bases between the two ends. Study-level results: Fewer insertions marked abundant cord blood beta clonotypes; young adult naive trended weakly, memory not at all. When twins shared out-of-frame alpha sequences, those sequences had excess low generation probability.

The sample also formed part of further work on yellow fever vaccine responses in identical twins.

This TCR came from a woman between 18 and 29 years old in good health. V and J are TRBV12-3 or TRBV12-4 and TRBJ2-1; D gene unclear. What was sequenced was CD4+ T cells sorted from blood. The CDR3 is CASSFRNEQFF. The CDR3 nucleotides are TGTGCCAGCAGTTTCCGCAATGAGCAGTTCTTC.